The following is a T cell receptor beta chain sequence with its context. Its target is unknown. The trim removed 4 bases at V and 3 bases at J, leaving 9 bases unmatched. The germline V gene encodes CDR1 MNHEY and CDR2 SMNVEV (reference sequence). The CDR3 covers 16 residues. The sample comes from a study of cytomegalovirus exposure and HLA in healthy donors. Study findings and constraints: Within a later analysis, the majority of CMV-associated TCR beta chains appeared HLA-restricted. CMV serostatus stood as the only immune exposure information on hand. One variant, a missense change in DCLRE1C, was linked in a later analysis to TCR beta V- and J-gene trimming.

The PCR made use of 60 Vbeta and 13 Jbeta primers. TCRdb's table, derived via immunoSEQ multiplex PCR, lists solely in-frame clones and lacks some. Among approximately 150,000 clones listed, about four fifths were seen once. This clonotype was sampled from a young man in good health and CMV-seropositive. The material sequenced was PBMCs. The rearrangement joins TRBV27 to TRBJ2-7; 10 positions match TRBD2. CDR3: CASSSTISSGSYEQYF. CDR3 coding DNA: TGTGCCAGCAGTTCCACCATCTCTAGCGGGAGCTACGAGCAGTACTTC.